This T cell receptor beta chain was identified during a study of Ad26.COV2.S vaccination and SARS-CoV-2 variants. The V gene's germline CDR1 is SGHAT and CDR2 FQNNGV. The ends were cut back, 7 bases at V and 5 bases at J, with 20 bases in the middle. The CDR3 totals 15 residues. Measured with immunoSEQ multiplex PCR; TCRdb has only the in-frame clones, and not every one. The sample yields about 480,000 clones, about 83% seen once. As for treatment: around 19 received Ad26.COV2.S at low or high dose, single or two shots; roughly five received placebo; per-sample allocation not given. Repertoires come from day 63 after the first vaccine or placebo injection. Expressing Wuhan-strain SARS-CoV-2 spike, an Ad26 vector served as the vaccine.

V gene TRBV11-2 combines with J gene TRBJ2-5; D is ambiguous. The sequences come from peripheral blood, collected in a trial of Ad26.COV2.S vaccine versus placebo. This clonotype was sampled from a person aged 18-60 years who received the Ad26.COV2.S COVID-19 vaccine or a placebo. CDR3: CASTSREEVTETQYF. DNA for the CDR3: TGTGCCAGCACCTCAAGGGAAGAGGTGACGGAGACCCAGTACTTC.